This T cell receptor (beta chain) was recorded in a study of CD8+ T cells in alopecia areata. Comments on this clone: What it recognizes is unknown.

Cell sorting was applied to PBMCs, and CD4+ and CD8+ T cells were collected. Once RNA had been extracted, it was reverse transcribed into cDNA to act as the sequencing template. Libraries were prepared by immunoSEQ multiplex PCR; TCRdb keeps only in-frame clonotypes and omits some of them. This sample has about 110,000 clones; 45% to 60% occur once, and the top ten carry 20% to 30%. Study conclusions and caveats: Normal scalp showed lower clonality than lesional scalp, especially alopecia totalis/universalis.

The CDR3 totals 11 residues. J gave up 7 bases and V 8 bases, and 1 base lay outside the gene matches. CDR1 SNHLY and CDR2 FYNNEI come from the germline V gene. The rearrangement uses TRBV2 and TRBJ1-1, with 10 nucleotides matching TRBD1. Sequencing was carried out using NKG2D-low CD8+ T cells sorted from blood. The TCR was taken from a human donor with alopecia areata. The CDR3 sequence: CASGQGVEAFF. Here the CDR3 DNA reads TGTGCCAGCGGACAGGGGGTTGAAGCTTTCTTT.